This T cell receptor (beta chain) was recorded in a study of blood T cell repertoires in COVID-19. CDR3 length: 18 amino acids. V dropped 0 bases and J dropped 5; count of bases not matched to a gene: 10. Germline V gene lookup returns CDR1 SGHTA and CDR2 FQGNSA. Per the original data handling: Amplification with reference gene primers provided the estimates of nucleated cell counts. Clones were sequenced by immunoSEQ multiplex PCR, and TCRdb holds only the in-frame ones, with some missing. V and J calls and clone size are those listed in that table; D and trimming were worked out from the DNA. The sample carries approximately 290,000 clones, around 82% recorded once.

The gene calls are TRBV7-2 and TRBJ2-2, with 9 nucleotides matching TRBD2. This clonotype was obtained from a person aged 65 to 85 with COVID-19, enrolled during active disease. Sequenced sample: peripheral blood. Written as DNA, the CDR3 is TGTGCCAGCAGCTTAGCGTTTCGCGGGGGGGCAGGTACCGGGGAGCTGTTTTTT. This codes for CASSLAFRGGAGTGELFF.